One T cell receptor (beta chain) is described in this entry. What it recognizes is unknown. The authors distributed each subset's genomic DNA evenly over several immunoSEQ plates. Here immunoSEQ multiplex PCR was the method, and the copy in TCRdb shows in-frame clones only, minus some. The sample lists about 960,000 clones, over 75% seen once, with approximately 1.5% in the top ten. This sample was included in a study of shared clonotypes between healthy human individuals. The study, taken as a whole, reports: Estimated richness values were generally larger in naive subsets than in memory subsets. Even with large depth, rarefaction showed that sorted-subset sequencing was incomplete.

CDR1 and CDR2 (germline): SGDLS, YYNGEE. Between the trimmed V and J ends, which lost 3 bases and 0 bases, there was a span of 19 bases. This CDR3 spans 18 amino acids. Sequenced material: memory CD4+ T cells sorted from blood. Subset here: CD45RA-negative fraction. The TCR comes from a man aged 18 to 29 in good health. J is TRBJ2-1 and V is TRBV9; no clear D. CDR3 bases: TGTGCCAGCAGCGCCCGGGCTAGTGTCTCCAACTCCTACAATGAGCAGTTCTTC. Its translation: CASSARASVSNSYNEQFF.